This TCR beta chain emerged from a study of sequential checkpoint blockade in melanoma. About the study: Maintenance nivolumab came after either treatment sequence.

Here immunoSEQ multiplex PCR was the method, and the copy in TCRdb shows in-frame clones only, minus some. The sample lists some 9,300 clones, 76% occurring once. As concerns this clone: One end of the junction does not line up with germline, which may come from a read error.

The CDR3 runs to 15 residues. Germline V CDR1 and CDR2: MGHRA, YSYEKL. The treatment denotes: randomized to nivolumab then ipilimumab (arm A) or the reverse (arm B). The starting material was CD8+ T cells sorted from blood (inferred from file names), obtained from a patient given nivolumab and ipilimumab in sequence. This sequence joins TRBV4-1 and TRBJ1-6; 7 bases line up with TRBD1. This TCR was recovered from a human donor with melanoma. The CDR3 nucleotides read TGTGCCAGCAGCCAAGATGAGACAGGGTGGGCACCCCTCCACTTT. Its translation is CASSQDETGWAPLHF.